This TCR beta chain originates from a study of blood T cell repertoires in COVID-19. This clone was seen more than once but under ten times. The length of the CDR3 is 16 residues. Per the germline V gene, CDR1 is SGHVS and CDR2 is FQNEAQ. V was pared by 4 bases and J by 4 bases, with 19 bases between. The data were produced by immunoSEQ multiplex PCR, yet TCRdb's version contains in-frame clones alone and is incomplete. Altogether around 170,000 clones are present, roughly 86% being singletons, with the ten largest covering 2.9%. The clonotype comes from a woman aged 25 to 39 with active or convalescent COVID-19. The V call is TRBV7-8, the J call TRBJ1-2; D may be TRBD1 (6 bases). Sequences were obtained from peripheral blood. The CDR3 sequence is CASSSGHPPGVYGYTF. The CDR3 nucleotides are TGTGCCAGCAGCTCCGGCCACCCACCAGGGGTCTATGGCTACACCTTC.